The following is a T cell receptor beta chain sequence with its context. What it recognizes is unknown. The sample originates from a study of PD-1 blockade in classical Hodgkin lymphoma. Regarding the study as a whole: In newly diagnosed patients, baseline TCR diversity was reportedly below that of healthy donors. Researchers reported that CD4+ TCR diversity, though not CD8+, rose significantly by C4D1. Factors driving the repertoire differences, possibly disease activity or prior therapy, remain undefined. Complete responders started with a diversity level that resembled newly diagnosed patients at baseline.

CDR3 length equals 11 residues. The V end was cut by 3 bases, the J end by 8 bases, with 10 bases between. CDR1 SQVTM and CDR2 ANQGSEA come from the germline V gene. The protocol was immunoSEQ multiplex PCR, while the TCRdb copy is restricted to in-frame clones and leaves out a portion. The table includes over 85,000 clones, just over 90% detected once. Time point here: cycle 4 day 1 (C4D1), after five to seven weeks of nivolumab. Every patient experienced relapse after autologous stem cell transplantation, and brentuximab vedotin exposure varied. The sample consisted of peripheral blood mononuclear cells (PBMCs), taken before the fourth cycle of nivolumab. The TCR comes from a human donor with classical Hodgkin lymphoma. The chain employs TRBV29-1 and TRBJ1-2; D is ambiguous. The CDR3 nucleotides read TGCAGCGTTGACACTCGGAAAGGCTACACCTTC. This translates into CSVDTRKGYTF.